This is a list of T cell receptor beta chains from one sample in a study of blood T cells in healthy people across ages. TCRdb analysed the 5' RACE reads with MiXCR anew, one entry per CDR3 protein. The table records 800,000 to 950,000 distinct CDR3 sequences, about 48% of them present only once. Sequencing was carried out using blood. The receptors derive from a man under 40 in good health. Each CDR3 is given with its conserved first and last residue. D genes are given only for firm matches.

D gene	V gene	J gene	CDR3 protein
TRBD1	TRBV12-3/TRBV12-4	TRBJ2-4	CASRLDRGLYIQYF
-	TRBV5-1	TRBJ2-7	CASSFTTGSYEQYF
-	TRBV28	TRBJ2-3	CASSSPRSTDTQYF
-	TRBV24-1	TRBJ2-1	CATSEWTVSSYNEQFF
-	TRBV20-1	TRBJ1-2	CSAYRDVANYGYTF
-	TRBV7-7	TRBJ2-7	CASSSGRSLYHEQYF
-	TRBV3-1	TRBJ2-1	CASSQENGSYNEQFF
-	TRBV5-1	TRBJ1-1	CASTTSPSQNTEAFF
TRBD2	TRBV18	TRBJ2-1	CASELAGGAHEQFF
-	TRBV4-1	-	CASSRQIAKGRETQYF
TRBD1	TRBV5-1	TRBJ2-1	CASSLAISGTGVDEQFF
-	TRBV12-3/TRBV12-4	-	CASSGGTSYNEQYF
TRBD1	TRBV5-1	TRBJ2-1	CASTQDRVYNEQFF